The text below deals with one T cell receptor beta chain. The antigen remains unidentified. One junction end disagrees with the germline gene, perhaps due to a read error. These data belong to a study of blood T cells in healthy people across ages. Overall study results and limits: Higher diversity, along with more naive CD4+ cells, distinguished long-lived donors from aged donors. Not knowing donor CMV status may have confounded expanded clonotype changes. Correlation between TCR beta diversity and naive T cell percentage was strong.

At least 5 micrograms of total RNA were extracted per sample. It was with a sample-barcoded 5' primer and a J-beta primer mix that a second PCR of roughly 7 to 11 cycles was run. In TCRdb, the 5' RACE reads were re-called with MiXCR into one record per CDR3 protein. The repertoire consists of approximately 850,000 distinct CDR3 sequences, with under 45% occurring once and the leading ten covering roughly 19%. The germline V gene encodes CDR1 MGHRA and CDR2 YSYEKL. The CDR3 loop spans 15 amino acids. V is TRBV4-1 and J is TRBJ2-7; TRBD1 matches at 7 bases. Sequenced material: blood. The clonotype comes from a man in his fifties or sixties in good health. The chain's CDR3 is CASSQAAGGIDELYF. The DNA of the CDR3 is TGCGCCAGCAGCCAAGCCGCAGGGGGTATCGACGAGCTGTACTTC.